This record covers a single T cell receptor beta chain. This CDR3 region has 16 residues. Deletions cut 2 bases from V and 0 bases from J, with 12 bases between. Germline CDR1 and CDR2: SGHKS and YYEKEE (reference sequence). The sample belongs to a study of blood T cell repertoires in COVID-19. Study-wide context: Material from acute and convalescent COVID-19 was sourced from the United States, Italy and Spain. Sources were T cells, B-cell-depleted T cells, or PBMCs; the material itself was cDNA or gDNA.

Per the original data handling: How many nucleated cells were present was estimated from reference gene primer amplification. Profiling relied on immunoSEQ multiplex PCR, and the TCRdb table lists in-frame clones only, not all of them. V and J calls and clone size follow that table, whereas D and trimming were derived from the DNA. The sample records 85,000 to 100,000 clones, 90% being singletons. The J gene is TRBJ1-3, the V gene TRBV5-5; perhaps TRBD1 as D (6 bases). The TCR comes from a man in his 60s with acute or convalescent COVID-19. Material for sequencing was peripheral blood. CDR3 nucleotides: TGTGCCAGCAGCTTTAGGGACACAATCTCTGGAAACACCATATATTTT. Translated, it gives CASSFRDTISGNTIYF. Complete variable domain (other parts from reference TRBV5-5 and TRBJ1-3): DAGVTQSPTHLIKTRGQQVTLRCSPISGHKSVSWYQQVLGQGPQFIFQYYEKEERGRGNFPDRFSARQFPNYSSELNVNALLLGDSALYLCASSFRDTISGNTIYFGEGSWLTVV.